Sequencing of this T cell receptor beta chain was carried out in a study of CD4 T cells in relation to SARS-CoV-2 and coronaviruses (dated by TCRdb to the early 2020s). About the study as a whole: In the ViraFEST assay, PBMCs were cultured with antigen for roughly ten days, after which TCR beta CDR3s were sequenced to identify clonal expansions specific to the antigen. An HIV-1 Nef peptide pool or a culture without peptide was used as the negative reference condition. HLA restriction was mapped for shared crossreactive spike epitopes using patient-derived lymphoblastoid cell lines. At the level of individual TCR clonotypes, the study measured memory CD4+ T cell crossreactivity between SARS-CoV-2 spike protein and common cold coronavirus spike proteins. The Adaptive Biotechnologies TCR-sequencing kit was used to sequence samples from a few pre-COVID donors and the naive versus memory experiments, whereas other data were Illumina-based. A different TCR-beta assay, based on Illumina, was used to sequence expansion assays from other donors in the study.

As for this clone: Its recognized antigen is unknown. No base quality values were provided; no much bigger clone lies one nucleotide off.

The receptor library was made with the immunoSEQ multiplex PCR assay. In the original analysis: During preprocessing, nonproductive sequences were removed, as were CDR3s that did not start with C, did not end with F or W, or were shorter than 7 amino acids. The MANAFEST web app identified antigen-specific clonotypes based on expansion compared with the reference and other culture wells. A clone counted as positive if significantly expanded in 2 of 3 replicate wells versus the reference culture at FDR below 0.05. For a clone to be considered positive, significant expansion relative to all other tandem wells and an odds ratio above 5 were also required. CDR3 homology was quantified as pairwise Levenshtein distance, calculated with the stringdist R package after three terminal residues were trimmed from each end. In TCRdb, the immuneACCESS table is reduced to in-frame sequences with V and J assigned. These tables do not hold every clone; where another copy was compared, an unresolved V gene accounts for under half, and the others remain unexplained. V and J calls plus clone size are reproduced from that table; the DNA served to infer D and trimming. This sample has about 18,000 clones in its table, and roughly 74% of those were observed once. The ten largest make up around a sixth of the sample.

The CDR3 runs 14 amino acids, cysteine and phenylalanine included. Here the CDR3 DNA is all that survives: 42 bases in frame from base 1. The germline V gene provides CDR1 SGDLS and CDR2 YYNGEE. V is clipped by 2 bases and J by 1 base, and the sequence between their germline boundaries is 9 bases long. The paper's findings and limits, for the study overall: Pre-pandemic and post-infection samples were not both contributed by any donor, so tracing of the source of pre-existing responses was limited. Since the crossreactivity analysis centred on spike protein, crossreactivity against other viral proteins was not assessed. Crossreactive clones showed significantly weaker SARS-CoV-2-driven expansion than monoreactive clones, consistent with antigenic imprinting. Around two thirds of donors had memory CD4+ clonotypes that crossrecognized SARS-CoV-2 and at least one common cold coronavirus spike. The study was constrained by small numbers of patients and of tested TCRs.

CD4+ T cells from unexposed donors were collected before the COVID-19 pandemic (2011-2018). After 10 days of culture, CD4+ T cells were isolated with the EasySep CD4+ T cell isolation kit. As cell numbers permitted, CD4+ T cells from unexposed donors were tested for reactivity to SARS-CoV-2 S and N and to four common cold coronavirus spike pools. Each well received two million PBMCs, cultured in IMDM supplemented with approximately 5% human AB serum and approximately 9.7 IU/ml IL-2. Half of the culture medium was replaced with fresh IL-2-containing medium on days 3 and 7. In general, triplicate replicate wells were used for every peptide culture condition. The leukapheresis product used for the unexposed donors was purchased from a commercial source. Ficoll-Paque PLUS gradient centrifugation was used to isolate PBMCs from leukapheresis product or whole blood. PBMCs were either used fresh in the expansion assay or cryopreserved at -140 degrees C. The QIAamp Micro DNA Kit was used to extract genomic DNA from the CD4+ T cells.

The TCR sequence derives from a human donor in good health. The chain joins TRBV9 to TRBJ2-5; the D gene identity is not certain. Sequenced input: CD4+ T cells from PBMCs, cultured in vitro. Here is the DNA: TGTGCCAGCAGCGTGTATAACAGCCAAGAGACCCAGTACTTC. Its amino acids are CASSVYNSQETQYF.